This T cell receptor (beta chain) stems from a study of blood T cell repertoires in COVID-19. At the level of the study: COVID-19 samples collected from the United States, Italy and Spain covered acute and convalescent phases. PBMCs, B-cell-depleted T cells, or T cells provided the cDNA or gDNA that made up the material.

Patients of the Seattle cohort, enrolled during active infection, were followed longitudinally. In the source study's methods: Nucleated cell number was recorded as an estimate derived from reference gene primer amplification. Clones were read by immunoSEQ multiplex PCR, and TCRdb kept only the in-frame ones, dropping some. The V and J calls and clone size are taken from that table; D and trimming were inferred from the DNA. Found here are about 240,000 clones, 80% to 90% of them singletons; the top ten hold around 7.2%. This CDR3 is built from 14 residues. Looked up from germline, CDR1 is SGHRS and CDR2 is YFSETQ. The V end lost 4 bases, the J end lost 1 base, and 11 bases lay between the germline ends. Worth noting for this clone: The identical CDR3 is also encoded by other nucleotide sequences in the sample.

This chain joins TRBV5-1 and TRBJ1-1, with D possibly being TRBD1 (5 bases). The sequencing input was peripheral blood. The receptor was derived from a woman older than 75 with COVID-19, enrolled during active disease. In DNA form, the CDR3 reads TGCGCCAGCAGCCTTGGGGCAGGGAACACTGAAGCTTTCTTT. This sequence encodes CASSLGAGNTEAFF.